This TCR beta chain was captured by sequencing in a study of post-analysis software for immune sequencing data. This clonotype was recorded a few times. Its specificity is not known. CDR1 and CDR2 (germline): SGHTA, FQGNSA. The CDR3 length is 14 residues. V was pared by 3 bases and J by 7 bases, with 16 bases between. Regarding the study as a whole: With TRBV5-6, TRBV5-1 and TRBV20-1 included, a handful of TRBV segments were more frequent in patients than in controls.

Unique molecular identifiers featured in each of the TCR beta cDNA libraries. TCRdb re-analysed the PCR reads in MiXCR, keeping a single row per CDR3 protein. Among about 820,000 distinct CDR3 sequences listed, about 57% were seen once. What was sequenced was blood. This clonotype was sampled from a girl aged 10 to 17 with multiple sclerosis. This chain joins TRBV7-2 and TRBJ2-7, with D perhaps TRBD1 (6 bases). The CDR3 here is CASSFQGTLGEQYF. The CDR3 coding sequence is TGTGCCAGCAGCTTTCAGGGGACCCTAGGAGAGCAGTACTTC.